A single sample is the source of the 19 T cell receptor beta chains below, sequenced in a study of T cells in Graves' hyperthyroidism and ophthalmopathy. Researchers amplified the TCR beta CDR3 regions from RNA transcripts. Primed by the HTBI set, a first-round RT-PCR was run on the TCR CDR3. Using its own MiXCR run on the multiplex PCR reads, TCRdb lists one record per CDR3 protein. The data show some 510,000 distinct CDR3 sequences, about 20% seen once. Sequencing was performed on blood. These receptor sequences come from a man aged 18 to 29 with Graves' hyperthyroidism.

This clonotype appeared a few times. The chain joins TRBV30 to TRBJ1-1; D is undetermined. Trimming cost V 4 bases and J 3 bases, with 12 bases left between them. The CDR3 covers 13 residues. The V gene's germline CDR1 is GTSNPN and CDR2 SVGIG (reference sequence). CDR3 coding DNA: TGTGCCTGGACGGACGGACTGGACACTGAAGCTTTCTTT. This codes for CAWTDGLDTEAFF. Supplemented by reference TRBV30 and TRBJ1-1, the full variable domain reads SQTIHQWPATLVQPVGSPLSLECTVEGTSNPNLYWYRQAAGRGLQLLFYSVGIGQISSEVPQNLSASRPQDRQFILSSKKLLLSDSGFYLCAWTDGLDTEAFFGQGTRLTVV.

The J gene is TRBJ1-1, the V gene TRBV4-1; a possible D gene is TRBD1 (5 bases). CDR1 and CDR2 (germline): MGHRA, YSYEKL. The V end lost 0 bases, the J end lost 7 bases, and 24 bases lay between the germline ends. The CDR3 totals 18 residues. The CDR3 loop reads CASSQEKAPRQGGSEAFF. DNA for the CDR3: TGCGCCAGCAGCCAAGAAAAAGCCCCCCGGCAGGGAGGAAGTGAAGCTTTCTTT.

The V gene is TRBV20-1, the J gene TRBJ1-2, with 9 bases identical to TRBD1. Germline-derived CDR1 and CDR2 are DFQATT and SNEGSKA (reference sequence). This CDR3 region has 17 residues. Unmatched junction bases numbered 15, after V lost 0 bases and J lost 7 bases. As DNA, the CDR3 is TGCAGTGCTAGAGATAGGGACAGGGTGCCGAATTCCCCTGGCTACACCTTC. Amino acids: CSARDRDRVPNSPGYTF.

This clonotype came up many times. The chain links TRBV11-3 to TRBJ2-7; D possibly corresponds to TRBD1 (6 bases). The V end was cut by 5 bases, the J end by 0 bases, with 11 bases between. The V gene's germline CDR1 is SGHNT and CDR2 YENEEA. The CDR3 is 14 residues long. CDR3 amino acids: CASSHYRDSYEQYF. CDR3 coding DNA: TGTGCCAGCAGCCACTACAGGGACTCCTACGAGCAGTACTTC.

This clonotype was detected many times. CDR3 in amino acids: CATSRPSHDTQYF. The CDR3 DNA is TGTGCCACCAGCCGACCTAGCCACGATACGCAGTATTTT. The chain links TRBV24-1 to TRBJ2-3, with TRBD2 as a possible D gene (5 bases). Between the trimmed V and J ends, which lost 7 bases and 6 bases, there was a span of 13 bases. There are 13 residues in the CDR3. The germline gives CDR1 KGHDR, CDR2 SFDVKD.

This clonotype was recorded at least ten times. The chain is built from TRBV6-5 and TRBJ2-7; no firm D call. Trimming removed 8 bases at V and 1 base at J, with 12 bases between. Germline V gives CDR1 MNHEY, CDR2 SVGAGI. The CDR3 totals 13 residues. CDR3 sequence: CASAGRNSYEQYF. The DNA for the CDR3 is TGTGCCAGCGCAGGCCGAAATTCCTACGAGCAGTACTTC.

V and J are TRBV11-2 and TRBJ2-5; no firm D call. The CDR3 sequence is 15 residues long. Trimming left V 1 base short and J 2 bases short, with 11 bases between. CDR1 and CDR2 from the germline V gene are SGHAT and FQNNGV. CDR3 amino acids: CASSLATRVQETQYF. For the CDR3, the DNA is TGTGCCAGCAGCTTAGCGACAAGGGTACAAGAGACCCAGTACTTC.

This clonotype was detected many times. The chain uses TRBV28 and TRBJ2-5, with D maybe TRBD2 (6 bases). The CDR3 extends over 14 amino acids. Germline assignment: CDR1 MDHEN and CDR2 SYDVKM. The V end was cut by 4 bases, the J end by 3 bases, with 12 bases between. The CDR3 protein is CASSYYGEEETQYF. CDR3 nucleotides: TGTGCCAGCAGTTACTACGGGGAGGAAGAGACCCAGTACTTC.

This clonotype was seen only a few times. V usage is TRBV20-1 and J usage is TRBJ1-1; D ambiguous. V was pared by 5 bases and J by 6 bases, with 19 bases between. The CDR3 is 14 amino acids. CDR1 is DFQATT and CDR2 is SNEGSKA in the germline V gene (reference sequence). As DNA, the CDR3 is TGCAGTGCTGACCCCGTACGGGAGTTAGCTGAAGCTTTCTTT. Translation: CSADPVRELAEAFF.

This clonotype has at least ten counts. The genes are TRBV11-2 and TRBJ1-2; 7 positions match TRBD1. V trimming: 0 bases; J trimming: 0 bases; junction bases outside the gene matches: 4. CDR1 SGHAT and CDR2 FQNNGV come from the germline V gene. The CDR3 sequence is 16 residues long. CDR3 nucleotide sequence: TGTGCCAGCAGCTTAGATCCAGGGACAGCTAACTATGGCTACACCTTC. Its protein is CASSLDPGTANYGYTF.

The CDR3: CASSVNRDRVGTEAFF. DNA for the CDR3: TGTGCCAGCAGCGTAAACCGGGACAGGGTGGGAACTGAAGCTTTCTTT. The rearrangement uses TRBV9 and TRBJ1-1; 9 positions match TRBD1. After removal of 1 base from V and 5 bases from J, the junction contained 9 bases not matched to a gene. CDR1 is SGDLS, CDR2 YYNGEE, per germline. This CDR3 region has 16 residues.

This clonotype was seen ten or more times. The V gene is TRBV9, the J gene TRBJ1-1, with D hard to call. This CDR3 is 14 amino acids long. Germline lookup yields CDR1 SGDLS and CDR2 YYNGEE. The germline V and J ends were trimmed by 0 bases and 3 bases, with 9 bases remaining between them. The chain's CDR3 is CASSVGNADTEAFF. Here the CDR3 DNA reads TGTGCCAGCAGCGTAGGGAATGCCGACACTGAAGCTTTCTTT.

The sample holds many counts of this clonotype. The chain carries TRBV12-3 or TRBV12-4 and TRBJ1-3, with no clear D. CDR3 length: 14 amino acids. Between the trimmed V and J ends, which lost 8 bases and 0 bases, there was a span of 11 bases. The chain's CDR3 is CASYPGGSGNTIYF. The CDR3 coding sequence is TGTGCCAGCTACCCAGGAGGCTCTGGAAACACCATATATTTT.

Written as DNA, the CDR3 is TGCGCCAGCAGCTTGCACGACAGGGGCAACGAGCAGTACTTC. Translating it yields CASSLHDRGNEQYF. The chain is built from TRBV5-1 and TRBJ2-7; 8 bases line up with TRBD1. V trimming: 1 base; J trimming: 5 bases; junction bases outside the gene matches: 5. Germline values: CDR1 SGHRS, CDR2 YFSETQ. The CDR3 extends over 14 amino acids.

This clonotype was recorded at least ten times. The chain has TRBV10-3 and TRBJ1-5; a weak D match, TRBD1 (5 bases). The CDR3 length is 13 residues. The germline V and J ends were trimmed by 3 bases and 9 bases, with 12 bases remaining between them. The germline CDR1 and CDR2 sequences are ENHRY and SYGVKD. CDR3 residues: CAISDGARGPQHF. In nucleotides, the CDR3 is TGTGCCATCAGTGATGGGGCCCGGGGGCCCCAGCATTTT.

Comments on this clonotype: This clone may be a read error of a much larger clone one base away. The chain has TRBV3-1 and TRBJ2-7; 7 bases align to TRBD1. Germline V CDR1 and CDR2: LGHDT, YNNKEL (reference sequence). The CDR3 runs 14 residues. The CDR3 spells CASSQGYRGHDQYF. The CDR3 DNA sequence: TGTGCCAGCAGCCAAGGGTACAGGGGCCACGATCAGTACTTC.

This clonotype was recorded at least ten times. V usage is TRBV12-3 or TRBV12-4 and J usage is TRBJ2-5; D is unclear. V lost 5 bases and J lost 9, with 16 bases in between. This CDR3 contains 13 residues. DNA for the CDR3: TGTGCCAGCAGTCCCGGACGGATTCAGTCCCAGTACTTC. It encodes CASSPGRIQSQYF.

This clonotype was counted many times. V gene TRBV28 combines with J gene TRBJ1-5; a possible D gene is TRBD1 (6 bases). Germline V gene data show CDR1 as MDHEN and CDR2 as SYDVKM. The germline V and J ends were trimmed by 5 bases and 4 bases, with 15 bases remaining between them. The CDR3 runs 15 residues. CDR3 in amino acids: CASSGGGTRNQPQHF. The CDR3 bases are TGTGCCAGCAGTGGCGGGGGGACACGAAATCAGCCCCAGCATTTT.

The genes are TRBV4-1 and TRBJ1-1; the D gene is possibly TRBD1 (5 bases). V was shortened by 0 bases and J by 5 bases, with 10 bases between the two germline ends. Germline V gene data show CDR1 as MGHRA and CDR2 as YSYEKL. The CDR3 contains 14 residues. CDR3: CASSQDLSGTEAFF. In DNA, the CDR3 is TGCGCCAGCAGCCAAGATCTTTCAGGGACTGAAGCTTTCTTT.